Shown below are 17 T cell receptor beta chains from a single sample sequenced in a study of tumor-infiltrating lymphocytes in localized non-small cell lung cancer. The assay was immunoSEQ multiplex PCR, and TCRdb's table has in-frame clones only and misses some. Among approximately 6,400 clones, 76% were seen once, and the ten largest hold 5% to 6.5%. Input material: lung tumor tissue. The receptors were sampled from a human donor with non-small cell lung cancer.

This sequence joins TRBV9 and TRBJ2-5, with D possibly TRBD2 on 7 matching bases. Germline V gene data show CDR1 as SGDLS and CDR2 as YYNGEE. The CDR3 covers 16 residues. V dropped 0 bases and J dropped 5 bases, with 17 bases sitting between them. Here the CDR3 reads CASSVGLGGGEETQYF. CDR3 sequence (DNA): TGTGCCAGCAGCGTAGGTCTGGGCGGGGGCGAGGAGACCCAGTACTTC.

Points on this clone: The CDR3 ends on some other residue instead of the conserved phenylalanine or tryptophan, so this is likely a read error. The limits of the CDR3 on the DNA are not certain, so only TCRdb's listed CDR3 is given. The chain's CDR3 is CASSKSDFI. The chain recombines TRBV21-1 with TRBJ2-3. TRBV21-1 is a pseudogene. From its first to its last residue, the CDR3 has 9 amino acids.

The chain has TRBV5-1 and TRBJ2-3, with a possible D match to TRBD1 (5 bases). Germline CDR1 reads SGHRS; CDR2 reads YFSETQ. This CDR3 comprises 15 residues. V dropped 0 bases and J dropped 1 base, with 9 bases sitting between them. Here the CDR3 reads CASSLGQWGTDTQYF. The CDR3 nucleotides read TGCGCCAGCAGCTTGGGACAGTGGGGCACAGATACGCAGTATTTT.

The J gene is TRBJ1-3, the V gene TRBV4-1; TRBD1 might be the D (6 bases). There are 17 residues in the CDR3. The V end lost 1 base, the J end lost 2 bases, and 15 bases lay between the germline ends. Germline CDR1 and CDR2: MGHRA and YSYEKL. The CDR3 DNA reads TGCGCCAGCAGCCAAGCTAGCCCGGGACAAGCTGGAAACACCATATATTTT. Protein product: CASSQASPGQAGNTIYF.

This clone was counted only a few times. The V gene is TRBV21-1, the J gene TRBJ2-7. TRBV21-1 is termed a pseudogene. The length of the CDR3 is 18 residues. CDR3 sequence reads: CASSKKGRPYLGSYEQYF. In nucleotides, the CDR3 is TGTGCCAGCAGCAAAAAGGGCCGCCCTTACCTGGGCTCCTACGAGCAGTACTTC.

DNA for the CDR3: TGTGCCAGCAAAAGTGGAGGGCTCCCAGGGGAGGATGGCTACACCTTC. Translated: CASKSGGLPGEDGYTF. This rearrangement joins TRBV11-3 to TRBJ1-2, with D maybe TRBD1 (6 bases). This CDR3 contains 16 residues. CDR1 SGHNT and CDR2 YENEEA come from the germline V gene. The V and J ends lost 7 bases and 6 bases respectively, with 24 bases between them.

This clone came up once. The chain is built from TRBV7-9 and TRBJ2-3; 8 bases line up with TRBD2. J gave up 4 bases and V 5 bases, and 5 bases lay outside the gene matches. The CDR3 totals 14 residues. The germline CDR1 and CDR2 sequences are SEHNR and FQNEAQ (reference sequence). CDR3: CASSPAGGPDTQYF. The DNA of the CDR3 is TGTGCCAGCAGCCCTGCGGGGGGCCCAGATACGCAGTATTTT. The complete variable domain, with remaining parts taken from reference TRBV7-9 and TRBJ2-3, reads DTGVSQNPRHKITKRGQNVTFRCDPISEHNRLYWYRQTLGQGPEFLTYFQNEAQLEKSRLLSDRFSAERPKGSFSTLEIQRTEQGDSAMYLCASSPAGGPDTQYFGPGTRLTVL.

A single count supports this clone. The V gene is TRBV28, the J gene TRBJ2-7, with D possibly being TRBD2 (5 bases). Germline CDR1 MDHEN, CDR2 SYDVKM. The CDR3 runs to 14 residues. Deletions cut 7 bases from V and 2 bases from J, with 15 bases between. The CDR3 region has the DNA TGTGCCAGCACACCGGGGAGACCCCCCTACGAGCAGTACTTC. Protein product: CASTPGRPPYEQYF. The variable domain in full, completed from reference TRBV28 and TRBJ2-7, reads DVKVTQSSRYLVKRTGEKVFLECVQDMDHENMFWYRQDPGLGLRLIYFSYDVKMKEKGDIPEGYSVSREKKERFSLILESASTNQTSMYLCASTPGRPPYEQYFGPGTRLTVT.

This clone was seen more than once but under ten times. The genes are TRBV29-1 and TRBJ1-3; D uncertain. The CDR3 totals 14 residues. Germline CDR1 SQVTM, CDR2 ANQGSEA. V was clipped by 4 bases and J by 8 bases, with 18 bases between them. The chain's CDR3 is CSVGRTGDRDTIYF. CDR3 in DNA: TGCAGCGTTGGCCGGACGGGCGATCGGGACACCATATATTTT.

The chain recombines TRBV5-1 with TRBJ2-4; TRBD2 is a possible D gene (7 bases). Germline V gene data show CDR1 as SGHRS and CDR2 as YFSETQ. The CDR3 covers 17 residues. Trimming stripped 6 bases from V and 3 bases from J, with 22 bases between. The CDR3 sequence is CASTREWGGIGKNIQYF. In DNA form, the CDR3 reads TGCGCCAGCACCCGGGAGTGGGGGGGCATTGGCAAAAACATTCAGTACTTC. The entire variable domain, with the rest obtained from reference TRBV5-1 and TRBJ2-4, is as follows: KAGVTQTPRYLIKTRGQQVTLSCSPISGHRSVSWYQQTPGQGLQFLFEYFSETQRNKGNFPGRFSGRQFSNSRSEMNVSTLELGDSALYLCASTREWGGIGKNIQYFGAGTRLSVL.

J is TRBJ1-1 and V is TRBV7-8; TRBD1 is a possible D gene (5 bases). The CDR3 runs 13 residues. CDR1 SGHVS and CDR2 FQNEAQ come from the germline V gene. The V and J ends lost 5 bases and 5 bases respectively, with 12 bases between them. The CDR3 loop is CASSPTTDTEAFF. CDR3 DNA sequence: TGTGCCAGCAGCCCTACGACAGATACTGAAGCTTTCTTT.

The chain employs TRBV19 and TRBJ1-5, with D perhaps TRBD1 (6 bases). The CDR3 extends over 16 amino acids. Germline-derived CDR1 and CDR2 are LNHDA and SQIVND (reference sequence). V was pared by 4 bases and J by 1 base, with 14 bases between. The CDR3 DNA sequence: TGTGCCAGTAGTACAACCAGGGGAAAGAGCAATCAGCCCCAGCATTTT. As protein: CASSTTRGKSNQPQHF. The full variable domain, completed using reference TRBV19 and TRBJ1-5, is DGGITQSPKYLFRKEGQNVTLSCEQNLNHDAMYWYRQDPGQGLRLIYYSQIVNDFQKGDIAEGYSVSREKKESFPLTVTSAQKNPTAFYLCASSTTRGKSNQPQHFGDGTRLSIL.

The chain employs TRBV4-1 and TRBJ2-7; 8 bases match TRBD1. Germline lookup yields CDR1 MGHRA and CDR2 YSYEKL. The V gene end was trimmed by 5 bases and the J gene end by 0 bases; junction bases not matched to a gene: 6. The CDR3 sequence is 15 residues long. CDR3 amino acids: CASSTGDRGSYEQYF. CDR3 bases: TGCGCCAGCAGCACCGGAGACAGGGGCTCCTACGAGCAGTACTTC.

This clone was counted a single time. The chain employs TRBV19 and TRBJ2-2, with 12 bases aligning to TRBD2. CDR3 length: 16 amino acids. J lost 4 bases, V lost 5 bases, and 5 bases had no gene match. The germline gives CDR1 LNHDA, CDR2 SQIVND (reference sequence). The CDR3 region is CASSASGRAGTGELFF. CDR3 DNA sequence: TGTGCCAGTAGTGCTAGCGGGAGGGCCGGCACCGGGGAGCTGTTTTTT.

This chain uses TRBV4-1 with TRBJ1-4; 10 nucleotides match TRBD1. Germline trimming cut 0 bases from V and 7 bases from J; bases unmatched to any gene: 8. Germline CDR1 MGHRA, CDR2 YSYEKL. The CDR3 totals 17 residues. CDR3 amino acids: CASSQEGRTGGFEKLFF. For the CDR3, the DNA is TGCGCCAGCAGCCAAGAAGGGAGGACAGGGGGTTTTGAAAAACTGTTTTTT.

V gene TRBV12-5 combines with J gene TRBJ1-1, with D perhaps matching TRBD1 (5 bases). The germline V and J ends were trimmed by 1 base and 1 base, with 7 bases remaining between them. This CDR3 region has 14 residues. Germline V CDR1 and CDR2: LGHNT, FRNRAP. CDR3 DNA sequence: TGTGCTAGTGGTTTGGGACAGCCGAACACTGAAGCTTTCTTT. Amino acids: CASGLGQPNTEAFF. The variable domain in full, with the rest retrieved from reference TRBV12-5 and TRBJ1-1, is DARVTQTPRHKVTEMGQEVTMRCQPILGHNTVFWYRQTMMQGLELLAYFRNRAPLDDSGMPKDRFSAEMPDATLATLKIQPSEPRDSAVYFCASGLGQPNTEAFFGQGTRLTVV.

V gene TRBV29-1 combines with J gene TRBJ2-5, with 7 bases identical to TRBD2. CDR3 length equals 12 residues. Germline V gene lookup returns CDR1 SQVTM and CDR2 ANQGSEA. The V gene end was trimmed by 2 bases and the J gene end by 7 bases; junction bases not matched to a gene: 4. This CDR3 is CSVEPTGGTQYF. Written as DNA, the CDR3 is TGCAGCGTTGAACCGACGGGGGGGACCCAGTACTTC.